The 25 T cell receptor beta chains below were found in one sample sequenced in a study of blood T cell repertoires in COVID-19. The method was immunoSEQ multiplex PCR; TCRdb's version includes in-frame clones alone and lacks a portion of them. The sample lists 250,000 to 350,000 clones, 65% to 90% occurring once. The sample consisted of peripheral blood. Receptors originate from a woman in her seventies with COVID-19, enrolled during active disease.

The chain carries TRBV9 and TRBJ2-3, with D uncertain. The CDR3 consists of 12 residues. The V gene lost 3 bases and the J gene lost 3 bases, with 5 bases spanning the gap. Looked up from germline, CDR1 is SGDLS and CDR2 is YYNGEE. The CDR3 coding sequence is TGTGCCAGCAGCGCAGGAACAGATACGCAGTATTTT. This codes for CASSAGTDTQYF.

The chain couples TRBV4-3 to TRBJ1-1, with 10 nucleotides matching TRBD1. This CDR3 has 18 amino acids. With V trimmed by 0 bases and J by 5 bases, 12 bases remained unmatched. The germline gives CDR1 LGHNA, CDR2 YSLEER. For the CDR3, the DNA is TGCGCCAGCAGCCAAGATTTAAGGACAGGGGGTAGTTTTACTGAAGCTTTCTTT. This sequence encodes CASSQDLRTGGSFTEAFF.

The V and J genes are TRBV10-3 and TRBJ1-5; D gene uncertain. The CDR3 is 14 residues long. V was cut by 0 bases and J by 0 bases, with 3 bases left in between. Germline CDR1 ENHRY, CDR2 SYGVKD. DNA of the CDR3: TGTGCCATCAGTGAGTCGTATAGCAATCAGCCCCAGCATTTT. Encoded protein: CAISESYSNQPQHF.

Here the CDR3 DNA reads TGTGCCAGCAGTTTACGGGGGATCGGTGAAAAACTGTTTTTT. Amino acid sequence: CASSLRGIGEKLFF. The genes are TRBV28 and TRBJ1-4; tentative D call: TRBD1 (5 bases). This CDR3 has 14 amino acids. Germline assignment: CDR1 MDHEN and CDR2 SYDVKM. The ends were cut back, 2 bases at V and 7 bases at J, with 11 bases in the middle.

This clone was detected only once. The chain links TRBV4-1 to TRBJ1-5; TRBD1 agrees at 8 bases. Germline CDR1 and CDR2: MGHRA and YSYEKL. CDR3 size: 15 residues. V lost 4 bases, J lost 6 bases, and 8 bases stayed unmatched. CDR3 in DNA: TGCGCCAGCAGCCCCAGAGAACAGGGGGTTCAGCCCCAGCATTTT. Its translation is CASSPREQGVQPQHF.

The chain links TRBV4-1 to TRBJ2-1; D possibly corresponds to TRBD1 (5 bases). The germline V and J ends were trimmed by 2 bases and 8 bases, with 10 bases remaining between them. The CDR3 totals 13 residues. Germline CDR1 and CDR2: MGHRA and YSYEKL. CDR3 loop: CASSQFRVDEQFF. CDR3 nucleotides: TGCGCCAGCAGCCAATTCAGGGTGGATGAGCAGTTCTTC.

The rearrangement links TRBV7-7 to TRBJ2-5, with a tentative D call TRBD2 (5 bases). V was pared by 4 bases and J by 5 bases, with 17 bases between. This CDR3 has 15 residues. Germline V CDR1 and CDR2: SSHAT, FNYEAQ (reference sequence). CDR3 in DNA: TGTGCCAGCAGCTCCTCCTATAGCGAGTGGGAGACCCAGTACTTC. Residues: CASSSSYSEWETQYF.

The V and J genes are TRBV28 and TRBJ2-5, with 9 nucleotides matching TRBD1. The ends lost 7 bases at V and 5 bases at J; junction bases unmatched: 5. Germline CDR1 MDHEN, CDR2 SYDVKM. The CDR3 is 13 amino acids. As DNA, the CDR3 is TGTGCCAGCAATACAGGGGGCTGGGAGACCCAGTACTTC. This encodes CASNTGGWETQYF.

V usage is TRBV24-1 and J usage is TRBJ1-2, with 7 bases matching TRBD1. The CDR3 sequence is 14 residues long. From germline, CDR1 is KGHDR and CDR2 SFDVKD. V lost 0 bases, J lost 8 bases, and 5 bases stayed unmatched. CDR3 loop: CATSDLTGAEGYTF. The CDR3 coding sequence is TGTGCCACCAGTGATTTGACAGGGGCTGAGGGCTACACCTTC.

CDR3 DNA: TGTGCCAGCAGCCAAGCAACTGGACTAGCGGGGTATACCTACGAGCAGTACTTC. It is translated as CASSQATGLAGYTYEQYF. The V gene is TRBV4-2, the J gene TRBJ2-7; 12 positions match TRBD2. With 1 base clipped from V and 2 bases from J, the junction kept 9 bases outside the gene matches. The CDR3 has 18 amino acids. Germline CDR1 is LGHNA and CDR2 is YNFKEQ.

This clone was counted a single time. The V call is TRBV7-2, the J call TRBJ1-6; no clear D. Between the trimmed V and J ends, which lost 5 bases and 7 bases, there was a span of 12 bases. The CDR3 consists of 14 residues. Germline V CDR1 and CDR2: SGHTA, FQGNSA. Here the CDR3 reads CASSTYLMNSPLHF. The CDR3 nucleotides are TGTGCCAGCAGCACTTATTTAATGAATTCACCCCTCCACTTT.

V gene TRBV4-1 combines with J gene TRBJ1-1, with 7 bases lining up with TRBD1. Per germline, CDR1 MGHRA and CDR2 YSYEKL. V gave up 2 bases and J gave up 1 base; unmatched junction bases: 7. The CDR3 loop spans 16 amino acids. DNA of the CDR3: TGCGCCAGCAGCCAATTATTTCGGACAGGGAACACTGAAGCTTTCTTT. Amino acids: CASSQLFRTGNTEAFF.

The chain joins TRBV6-1 to TRBJ1-2; tentative D call: TRBD1 (5 bases). Germline CDR1 and CDR2: MNHNS and SASEGT. V shed 1 base and J shed 8 bases, with 17 bases lying between them. This CDR3 spans 15 amino acids. Here the CDR3 reads CASSEGWGGEGGYTF. The CDR3 DNA sequence: TGTGCCAGCAGTGAAGGCTGGGGGGGGGAGGGCGGCTACACCTTC.

CDR3 DNA sequence: TGTGCCAGCAGCCAGAGGGGGATTTTAAACTATGGCTACACCTTC. The encoded protein is CASSQRGILNYGYTF. The chain links TRBV3-1 (or the pseudogene TRBV3-2) to TRBJ1-2, with D perhaps TRBD1 (6 bases). The CDR3 totals 15 residues. Germline-derived CDR1 and CDR2 are LGHDT and YNNKEL (reference sequence). V was shortened by 3 bases and J by 2 bases, with 13 bases between the two germline ends.

The V and J genes are TRBV6-1 and TRBJ2-1, with TRBD2 as a possible D gene (5 bases). Germline CDR1 MNHNS, CDR2 SASEGT. The ends were cut back, 1 base at V and 7 bases at J, with 5 bases in the middle. The CDR3 length is 12 residues. CDR3 coding DNA: TGTGCCAGCAGTGAAGGGAGGAATGAGCAGTTCTTC. It translates to CASSEGRNEQFF.

The chain carries TRBV27 and TRBJ2-3; 14 bases match TRBD2. CDR1 and CDR2 from the germline V gene are MNHEY and SMNVEV (reference sequence). The CDR3 loop spans 16 amino acids. Trimming removed 5 bases from V and 1 base from J; junction bases left unmatched: 2. The CDR3 DNA is TGTGCCAGCAGTCGACTAGCGGGGGGGGGCACAGATACGCAGTATTTT. Its protein product is CASSRLAGGGTDTQYF.

This clone showed up just a few times. The chain couples TRBV6-1 to TRBJ1-1; possibly TRBD1 for D (6 bases). From germline, CDR1 is MNHNS and CDR2 SASEGT. Trimming removed 1 base at V and 1 base at J, with 13 bases between. The CDR3 spans 16 residues. The DNA for the CDR3 is TGTGCCAGCAGTGAAGAGACAGGACGGGGGAACACTGAAGCTTTCTTT. Translation gives CASSEETGRGNTEAFF.

V usage is TRBV28 and J usage is TRBJ1-2; a possible D gene is TRBD1 (5 bases). V was pared by 8 bases and J by 5 bases, with 21 bases between. CDR1 is MDHEN, CDR2 SYDVKM, per germline. The CDR3 length is 15 residues. CDR3 sequence: CASVGGDAGIYGYTF. The DNA of the CDR3 is TGTGCCAGCGTGGGGGGGGACGCTGGGATTTATGGCTACACCTTC.

The V gene is TRBV28, the J gene TRBJ1-2; weak D call: TRBD1 (5 bases). The CDR3 spans 18 residues. Trimming shortened V by 3 bases and J by 2 bases, and 22 bases separated the two germline ends. Germline assignment: CDR1 MDHEN and CDR2 SYDVKM. As DNA, the CDR3 is TGTGCCAGCAGTTTGAACTCCCGATGGGTGCAGGGAAACTATGGCTACACCTTC. Amino acid sequence: CASSLNSRWVQGNYGYTF.

This chain connects TRBV30 to TRBJ2-7, with D hard to call. V dropped 1 base and J dropped 3 bases, with 10 bases sitting between them. The germline gives CDR1 GTSNPN, CDR2 SVGIG (reference sequence). The CDR3 runs to 13 residues. CDR3 in amino acids: CAWSETAVYEQYF. The CDR3 nucleotides read TGTGCCTGGAGTGAGACTGCCGTCTACGAGCAGTACTTC.

This clone occurred a few times. The gene calls are TRBV6-2 or TRBV6-3 and TRBJ1-1; possible D gene TRBD1, 5 bases. This CDR3 is 16 amino acids long. Deletions cut 5 bases from V and 2 bases from J, with 18 bases between. Germline V gene sequence: CDR1 MNHEY, CDR2 SVGEGT. CDR3 sequence: CASSRDSSRVNTEAFF. In DNA, the CDR3 is TGTGCCAGCAGTAGGGACTCGAGTAGGGTCAACACTGAAGCTTTCTTT.

Here the CDR3 reads CASRAWDSFLSPQHF. DNA for the CDR3: TGTGCCAGCAGGGCCTGGGACAGTTTTTTATCGCCCCAGCATTTT. V usage is TRBV28 and J usage is TRBJ1-5; 7 bases match TRBD1. V shed 6 bases, J shed 9 bases, and the junction held 14 bases outside the gene matches. CDR3 length: 15 amino acids. Germline CDR1 is MDHEN and CDR2 is SYDVKM.

This clone was detected a few times. The J gene is TRBJ2-5, the V gene TRBV24-1, with D possibly TRBD1 on 6 matching bases. This CDR3 has 15 residues. Trimming shortened V by 2 bases and J by 7 bases, and 16 bases separated the two germline ends. CDR1 is KGHDR and CDR2 is SFDVKD in the germline V gene. CDR3 in amino acids: CATSDWTVSQGTQYF. For the CDR3, the DNA is TGTGCCACCAGTGATTGGACAGTTTCTCAGGGGACCCAGTACTTC.

The chain links TRBV2 to TRBJ1-4; 7 bases line up with TRBD1. CDR1 and CDR2 from the germline V gene are SNHLY and FYNNEI. The CDR3 extends over 14 amino acids. J gave up 3 bases and V 6 bases, and 4 bases lay outside the gene matches. Here the CDR3 DNA reads TGTGCCAGCAGCGCGGACAGGTCTAATGAAAAACTGTTTTTT. It yields the protein CASSADRSNEKLFF.

The rearrangement links TRBV27 to TRBJ2-5; 7 nucleotides line up with TRBD2. The junction had 5 bases not matched to a gene; V was cut back by 6 bases and J by 10 bases. The CDR3 has 11 residues. Germline V lookup: CDR1 MNHEY, CDR2 SMNVEV (reference sequence). The CDR3 DNA sequence: TGTGCCAGCAGATTTCGGGGGGACCAGTACTTC. It yields the protein CASRFRGDQYF.